The 25 T cell receptor beta chains in this list originate from one sample, sequenced in a study of radiation and T cells in renal cell carcinoma. Time point defined: blood 4 weeks post-SBRT, at nephrectomy. Stated treatment: 15 Gy SBRT to primary tumor, nephrectomy 4 weeks later. Clones were sequenced by immunoSEQ multiplex PCR, and TCRdb holds only the in-frame ones, with some missing. Of 150,000 to 200,000 clones in the sample, about 88% were seen once. Sequenced material: blood, taken from a patient whose treatment included radiotherapy and nephrectomy. The receptors stem from a woman in her forties or fifties with renal cell carcinoma.

J is TRBJ1-1 and V is TRBV29-1, with D perhaps matching TRBD1 (5 bases). The V end was cut by 5 bases, the J end by 1 base, with 11 bases between. CDR3 length: 13 amino acids. In germline, CDR1 is SQVTM, CDR2 ANQGSEA. CDR3 protein: CSVQMGGNTEAFF. Here the CDR3 DNA reads TGCAGCGTTCAGATGGGGGGGAACACTGAAGCTTTCTTT.

The table lists this clone with a count of one. Written as DNA, the CDR3 is TGTGCCAGCAGCCGAGAGACAGGGACCGAGCAGTACTTC. It codes for CASSRETGTEQYF. This sequence joins TRBV11-2 and TRBJ2-7; 7 nucleotides align to TRBD1. The germline CDR1 and CDR2 sequences are SGHAT and FQNNGV. The CDR3 covers 13 residues. V gave up 5 bases and J gave up 6 bases; unmatched junction bases: 7.

This chain links TRBV11-2 with TRBJ2-2; D tentatively reads TRBD1 or TRBD2 (5 bases each). CDR3 size: 15 residues. V shed 0 bases and J shed 4 bases, with 9 bases lying between them. CDR1 is SGHAT, CDR2 FQNNGV, per germline. Here the CDR3 DNA reads TGTGCCAGCAGCTTAGAGGGGACGGGCACCGGGGAGCTGTTTTTT. This translates into CASSLEGTGTGELFF.

V and J are TRBV15 and TRBJ2-1, with a weak D call TRBD2 (6 bases). CDR1 is LNHNV, CDR2 YYDKDF, per germline (reference sequence). The CDR3 contains 16 residues. The V and J ends lost 1 base and 2 bases respectively, with 12 bases between them. The CDR3 region is CATSRGPGVTYNEQFF. CDR3 DNA: TGTGCCACCAGCAGAGGACCGGGGGTCACCTACAATGAGCAGTTCTTC.

The CDR3 protein is CASSPGQGGTDTQYF. In nucleotides, the CDR3 is TGTGCCAGCAGCCCCGGACAGGGAGGCACAGATACGCAGTATTTT. The V and J genes are TRBV7-2 and TRBJ2-3; 8 positions match TRBD1. With 5 bases clipped from V and 1 base from J, the junction kept 5 bases outside the gene matches. Germline-derived CDR1 and CDR2 are SGHTA and FQGNSA. CDR3 size: 15 residues. The full variable domain, rest sourced from reference TRBV7-2 and TRBJ2-3, is GAGVSQSPSNKVTEKGKDVELRCDPISGHTALYWYRQSLGQGLEFLIYFQGNSAPDKSGLPSDRFSAERTGGSVSTLTIQRTQQEDSAVYLCASSPGQGGTDTQYFGPGTRLTVL.

The J gene is TRBJ2-3, the V gene TRBV25-1; a weak D match, TRBD1 (6 bases). V gave up 8 bases and J gave up 1 base, with 13 bases separating them. The CDR3 has 14 amino acids. The germline V gene encodes CDR1 MGHDK and CDR2 SYGVNS. The CDR3 reads CASSPTGRTDTQYF. The CDR3 nucleotides are TGTGCCAGCTCCCCGACAGGTCGCACAGATACGCAGTATTTT.

This clone was seen a single time. The CDR3 protein is CASRRGADTEAFF. The CDR3, as DNA: TGTGCCAGCCGCAGGGGCGCGGACACTGAAGCTTTCTTT. V gene TRBV6-5 combines with J gene TRBJ1-1, with D perhaps matching TRBD1 (6 bases). The CDR3 has 13 amino acids. Trimming took off 8 bases at V and 3 bases at J, with 13 bases between the two ends. Looked up from germline, CDR1 is MNHEY and CDR2 is SVGAGI.

The chain combines TRBV5-1 with TRBJ2-4; D is unresolved. This CDR3 comprises 14 residues. V was clipped by 2 bases and J by 3 bases, with 9 bases between them. Germline V gives CDR1 SGHRS, CDR2 YFSETQ. CDR3 amino acids: CASSLRSDKNIQYF. DNA of the CDR3: TGCGCCAGCAGCTTAAGGTCGGACAAAAACATTCAGTACTTC.

The chain recombines TRBV29-1 with TRBJ1-2; no clear D gene. Germline CDR1 SQVTM, CDR2 ANQGSEA. V dropped 6 bases and J dropped 1 base, with 9 bases sitting between them. This CDR3 contains 12 residues. CDR3 DNA: TGCAGCGTGATCGAGAATAACTATGGCTACACCTTC. Protein product: CSVIENNYGYTF.

J is TRBJ2-7 and V is TRBV6-1; 10 bases align to TRBD2. The germline gives CDR1 MNHNS, CDR2 SASEGT. This CDR3 has 15 amino acids. Losses at the gene ends were 7 bases for V and 5 bases for J; bases not matched to a gene: 11. The CDR3 DNA reads as TGTGCCAGCACCAGAGCGGGGGGGGTTATCAACGAGCAGTACTTC. Its translation: CASTRAGGVINEQYF.

V and J are TRBV5-4 and TRBJ1-1; D unresolved. The CDR3 is 14 residues long. Germline values: CDR1 SGHNT, CDR2 YYREEE (reference sequence). V gave up 0 bases and J gave up 1 base, with 7 bases separating them. The CDR3 loop is CASSLGAGNTEAFF. The DNA for the CDR3 is TGTGCCAGCAGCTTGGGGGCTGGGAACACTGAAGCTTTCTTT.

The sample holds many counts of this clone. The chain is built from TRBV4-1 and TRBJ1-2; tentatively, D is TRBD1 (6 bases). The CDR3 is 16 amino acids. Germline V CDR1 and CDR2: MGHRA, YSYEKL. Trimming shortened V by 1 base and J by 2 bases, and 14 bases separated the two germline ends. The CDR3 DNA is TGCGCCAGCAGCCAAGGACCGGGACAAGAAAACTATGGCTACACCTTC. It encodes CASSQGPGQENYGYTF.

This chain joins TRBV4-3 and TRBJ1-2, with 10 bases lining up with TRBD1. With 0 bases clipped from V and 8 bases from J, the junction kept 6 bases outside the gene matches. The germline V gene encodes CDR1 LGHNA and CDR2 YSLEER. The CDR3 contains 15 residues. CDR3 sequence: CASSQDRQGARGYTF. CDR3 sequence (DNA): TGCGCCAGCAGCCAAGATAGACAGGGGGCACGGGGCTACACCTTC.

This sequence joins TRBV7-3 and TRBJ1-1; D might be TRBD1 (6 bases). The germline gives CDR1 SGHTA, CDR2 FQGTGA. Between the trimmed V and J ends, which lost 3 bases and 5 bases, there was a span of 13 bases. CDR3 length equals 14 residues. CDR3: CASSFPGQRTEAFF. DNA of the CDR3: TGTGCCAGCAGCTTCCCAGGACAGAGGACTGAAGCTTTCTTT.

The chain is built from TRBV9 and TRBJ1-5; D gene ambiguous. Per germline, CDR1 SGDLS and CDR2 YYNGEE. The CDR3 consists of 13 residues. The V end was cut by 3 bases, the J end by 3 bases, with 7 bases between. The CDR3 DNA reads as TGTGCCAGCAGCGGGGCCGACAATCAGCCCCAGCATTTT. This gives the protein CASSGADNQPQHF.

CDR3 loop: CASSYTGTGRSGNTIYF. CDR3 DNA sequence: TGTGCCAGCAGCTACACCGGGACGGGACGCTCTGGAAACACCATATATTTT. The V call is TRBV7-9, the J call TRBJ1-3, with D maybe TRBD1 (5 bases). This CDR3 spans 17 amino acids. CDR1 and CDR2 (germline): SEHNR, FQNEAQ (reference sequence). The V end was cut by 4 bases, the J end by 0 bases, with 16 bases between.

The rearrangement uses TRBV5-4 and TRBJ1-1, with D tentatively TRBD1 (6 bases). V gave up 4 bases and J gave up 1 base, with 11 bases separating them. Germline CDR1 SGHNT, CDR2 YYREEE (reference sequence). CDR3 size: 14 residues. CDR3 residues: CASSLGQKNTEAFF. CDR3 bases: TGTGCCAGCAGCCTAGGACAGAAGAACACTGAAGCTTTCTTT.

V and J are TRBV19 and TRBJ2-1; 10 bases line up with TRBD2. The CDR3 has 17 amino acids. Looked up from germline, CDR1 is LNHDA and CDR2 is SQIVND (reference sequence). With 3 bases clipped from V and 4 bases from J, the junction kept 9 bases outside the gene matches. CDR3 residues: CASSMAPSSGGYNEQFF. The DNA of the CDR3 is TGTGCCAGTAGTATGGCCCCTTCTAGCGGGGGATACAATGAGCAGTTCTTC.

This chain links TRBV6-1 with TRBJ1-4; no reliable D call. CDR3 length: 16 residues. V was cut by 2 bases and J by 8 bases, with 18 bases left in between. CDR1 is MNHNS and CDR2 is SASEGT in the germline V gene. CDR3 in amino acids: CASSENPGIVGEKLFF. The CDR3 DNA reads TGTGCCAGCAGTGAAAATCCGGGTATCGTCGGGGAAAAACTGTTTTTT.

The genes are TRBV25-1 and TRBJ1-1; D is unresolved. CDR3 length equals 15 residues. Germline assignment: CDR1 MGHDK and CDR2 SYGVNS. Between the trimmed V and J ends, which lost 3 bases and 4 bases, there was a span of 15 bases. CDR3 bases: TGTGCCAGCAGTGATAGGTCTGGGGTCCTCACTGAAGCTTTCTTT. As protein: CASSDRSGVLTEAFF.

This sequence joins TRBV30 and TRBJ1-4, with D perhaps TRBD1 (5 bases). Trimming cost V 5 bases and J 8 bases, with 12 bases left between them. CDR3 length equals 12 residues. Germline loops: CDR1 GTSNPN, CDR2 SVGIG (reference sequence). CDR3 region: CAWGREGEKLFF. The DNA for the CDR3 is TGTGCCTGGGGCAGGGAAGGGGAAAAACTGTTTTTT.

The rearrangement links TRBV6-5 to TRBJ1-6; D unclear. The CDR3 consists of 16 residues. Germline V CDR1 and CDR2: MNHEY, SVGAGI. Between the trimmed V and J ends, which lost 2 bases and 0 bases, there was a span of 8 bases. The CDR3 is CASSYRLSSYNSPLHF. CDR3 nucleotide sequence: TGTGCCAGCAGTTACCGGCTTAGCTCCTATAATTCACCCCTCCACTTT.

This clone was found many times. CDR3: CASSFGDEQYF. In DNA, the CDR3 is TGCGCCAGCAGCTTCGGCGACGAGCAGTACTTC. The gene calls are TRBV5-1 and TRBJ2-7; D remains unclear. The V end was cut by 2 bases, the J end by 5 bases, with 5 bases between. The CDR3 covers 11 residues. Germline CDR1 is SGHRS and CDR2 is YFSETQ. Variable domain in full (rest from reference TRBV5-1 and TRBJ2-7): KAGVTQTPRYLIKTRGQQVTLSCSPISGHRSVSWYQQTPGQGLQFLFEYFSETQRNKGNFPGRFSGRQFSNSRSEMNVSTLELGDSALYLCASSFGDEQYFGPGTRLTVT.

This rearrangement joins TRBV14 to TRBJ1-1; weak D call: TRBD1 (6 bases). Germline V gene sequence: CDR1 SGHDN, CDR2 FVKESK. The CDR3 totals 15 residues. Trimming shortened V by 2 bases and J by 2 bases, and 12 bases separated the two germline ends. CDR3 protein: CASSQNAGENTEAFF. The CDR3 DNA reads as TGTGCCAGCAGCCAAAACGCAGGGGAAAACACTGAAGCTTTCTTT.

This chain uses TRBV2 with TRBJ1-2; no clear D gene. Trimming stripped 1 base from V and 4 bases from J, with 10 bases between. The CDR3 has 14 amino acids. Germline V gives CDR1 SNHLY, CDR2 FYNNEI. Written as DNA, the CDR3 is TGTGCCAGCAGTGAAGACACCCCGGCCTATGGCTACACCTTC. It specifies CASSEDTPAYGYTF.